What follows describes a single T cell receptor beta chain. As yet, its antigen is unknown. One entry per CDR3 protein, called by TCRdb with MiXCR from the RT-PCR reads. This sample has under 750,000 distinct CDR3 sequences; about an eighth occur once, and the top ten carry roughly 10%. The entry originates in a study of response to subunit inactivated influenza vaccine. The study, taken as a whole, reports: Every seasonal influenza vaccination brings in few new T cells, the authors suggested.

The germline V gene has CDR1 SGHNT and CDR2 YENEEA. The CDR3 contains 15 residues. V was cut by 0 bases and J by 4 bases, with 9 bases left in between. This TCR derives from a man in his fifties who received an inactivated influenza vaccine. This specimen consisted of PBMCs from blood, obtained on the day of vaccination. This chain links TRBV11-3 with TRBJ2-2; tentative D call: TRBD1 (5 bases). The CDR3 loop reads CASSLESRATGELFF. The CDR3 coding sequence is TGTGCCAGCAGCTTAGAGTCCAGGGCCACCGGGGAGCTGTTTTTT.